Below, one T cell receptor beta chain is given with its context. The sample comes from a study of CD8+CD57+ T cells in acquired aplastic anemia. CDR3 and TCR beta VDJ profiling relied on a genomic DNA template. One entry per CDR3 protein, called by TCRdb with MiXCR from the reads. The sample includes about 140,000 distinct CDR3 sequences, less than 45% seen only once; the top ten take roughly 8.4%. CDR1 and CDR2 from the germline V gene are KGHDR and SFDVKD. The CDR3 has 15 residues. The V end lost 4 bases, the J end lost 4 bases, and 15 bases lay between the germline ends. Sequencing was performed on sorted CD4+, CD8+, or CD8+CD57+ T cells (not recorded which) from PBMCs. The chain combines TRBV24-1 with TRBJ2-5; the D call may be TRBD1 or TRBD2 (5 bases each). The TCR was taken from a human donor in good health, serving as a control. CDR3 sequence reads: CATSDAGKRGETQYF. The CDR3 bases are TGTGCCACCAGTGACGCCGGAAAGAGGGGAGAGACCCAGTACTTC.